This T cell receptor beta chain was sequenced during a study of regulatory T cells in long-lasting Graves disease. This CDR3 has 18 amino acids. The germline V gene encodes CDR1 LGHNA and CDR2 YNFKEQ. The V end lost 2 bases, the J end lost 4 bases, and 24 bases lay between the germline ends. Regarding the study as a whole: TRBV28 was favored in persistent disease, as were TRBJ1-2 and TRBJ2-5. Persistent Graves' patients showed less TCR diversity than newly diagnosed patients showed.

The time point was: newly diagnosed GD, antithyroid drugs for less than 3 months. PBMC-extracted RNA yielded the TCR library. Patient provenance is recorded as an endocrinology department in Xi'an, China. This clonotype was observed a few times. As yet, its antigen is unknown. Construction of the TCR beta libraries employed iRepertoire HTBI primers in conjunction with Arm-PCR of CDR3 regions. Using its own MiXCR run on the multiplex PCR reads, TCRdb lists one record per CDR3 protein. The sample lists hundreds of thousands of distinct CDR3 sequences; about 15% were seen once. This same sample was also taken into another study, of T cells in Graves' hyperthyroidism and ophthalmopathy.

The chain recombines TRBV4-2 with TRBJ2-7, with D perhaps being TRBD1 or TRBD2 (5 bases each). The sample here was peripheral blood mononuclear cells (PBMCs), taken at new diagnosis, from a patient treated with antithyroid drugs. The TCR comes from a middle-aged woman with Graves disease. The CDR3 loop is CASSQSLEAGTFGYEQYF. In DNA, the CDR3 is TGTGCCAGCAGCCAATCGCTGGAGGCTGGGACCTTTGGGTACGAGCAGTACTTC.